This TCR beta chain was recovered during a study of cytomegalovirus exposure and HLA in healthy donors. PCR was performed using 60 Vbeta and 13 Jbeta primers. Sequenced by immunoSEQ multiplex PCR; TCRdb stores in-frame clones only, minus some. The table lists roughly 120,000 clones. Germline V gene lookup returns CDR1 MNHEY and CDR2 SVGAGI. The CDR3 totals 13 residues. The junction had 4 bases not matched to a gene; V was cut back by 8 bases and J by 1 base. The chain recombines TRBV6-5 with TRBJ2-5, with TRBD1 matching 7 bases. Source material: PBMCs. The receptor was isolated from a man between 25 and 39 years old in good health and CMV-seronegative. The CDR3 DNA follows: TGTGCCAGCTCGGGACAGCTCCAAGAGACCCAGTACTTC. This gives the protein CASSGQLQETQYF.